One T cell receptor beta chain is described in this entry. The data derive from a study of preoperative IRX-2 immunotherapy in early breast cancer. V was trimmed by 1 base and J by 6 bases, leaving 16 bases between them. Germline assignment: CDR1 MDHEN and CDR2 SYDVKM. The CDR3 covers 16 residues. Treatment defined: preoperative locoregional IRX-2 cytokine immunotherapy. Patients received preoperative, locoregional IRX-2 cytokine immunotherapy in a phase Ib study. The repertoire was sequenced with immunoSEQ multiplex PCR; TCRdb's copy has only in-frame clones and lacks some. The sample lists around 95,000 clones, roughly 89% occurring once.

The chain links TRBV28 to TRBJ2-1, with a tentative D call TRBD2 (6 bases). The clonotype originates from a human donor with breast cancer. The sequenced sample was tumor tissue, obtained after IRX-2 immunotherapy. The CDR3 spells CASSLLRGTSSNEQFF. In DNA, the CDR3 is TGTGCCAGCAGTTTATTACGGGGGACGAGTTCCAATGAGCAGTTCTTC. The variable domain in full, completed from reference TRBV28 and TRBJ2-1, reads DVKVTQSSRYLVKRTGEKVFLECVQDMDHENMFWYRQDPGLGLRLIYFSYDVKMKEKGDIPEGYSVSREKKERFSLILESASTNQTSMYLCASSLLRGTSSNEQFFGPGTRLTVL.